This T cell receptor beta chain was retrieved from a study of cytomegalovirus exposure and HLA in healthy donors. Whole-study results and caveats: One variant, a missense change in DCLRE1C, was linked in a later analysis to TCR beta V- and J-gene trimming. In vitro assays verified that a few CMV-associated chains recognized CMV antigens specifically. Prediction of most subjects' HLA-A and HLA-B alleles by TCR beta sequences was reportedly accurate.

Researchers ran the PCR with 60 Vbeta and 13 Jbeta primers. Clones were sequenced by immunoSEQ multiplex PCR, and TCRdb holds only the in-frame ones, with some missing. The sample records fewer than 200,000 clones, 87% being singletons. In regard to this clone: No antigen is known for it.

Trimming cost V 2 bases and J 4 bases; bases outside gene matches: 4. The CDR3 covers 14 residues. Germline V lookup: CDR1 WSHSY, CDR2 SAAADI. Specimen: PBMCs. This chain links TRBV10-2 with TRBJ1-1, with TRBD1 identical over 7 bases. This TCR came from a boy aged 2 to 10 in good health and CMV-seronegative. CDR3 sequence reads: CASSEGQVPTEAFF. For the CDR3, the DNA is TGCGCCAGCAGTGAGGGACAGGTTCCCACTGAAGCTTTCTTT.